Ten or more counts support the clone carrying this T cell receptor beta chain. This CDR3 has 17 residues. The V gene end was trimmed by 4 bases and the J gene end by 3 bases; junction bases not matched to a gene: 11. Germline V gene sequence: CDR1 MDHEN, CDR2 SYDVKM. The library was built from 400 to 500 ng RNA with molecular barcoded adaptors for alpha/delta and beta/gamma chains. A single record per CDR3 protein comes from TCRdb applying MiXCR to the reads. This sample has 8,900 or so distinct CDR3 sequences, with approximately 16% found just once. This specimen comes from a study of read filtering for tumor transcriptome and immune sequencing.

The sample comprised a population of CD138-negative cells sorted from bone marrow. The sequence was obtained from a donor aged 40 or over with multiple myeloma. The rearrangement uses TRBV28 and TRBJ1-4, with TRBD1 matching 7 bases. DNA of the CDR3: TGTGCCAGCAGTTCCATTAAACGACAGGGTTCTAATGAAAAACTGTTTTTT. Translated, it gives CASSSIKRQGSNEKLFF.